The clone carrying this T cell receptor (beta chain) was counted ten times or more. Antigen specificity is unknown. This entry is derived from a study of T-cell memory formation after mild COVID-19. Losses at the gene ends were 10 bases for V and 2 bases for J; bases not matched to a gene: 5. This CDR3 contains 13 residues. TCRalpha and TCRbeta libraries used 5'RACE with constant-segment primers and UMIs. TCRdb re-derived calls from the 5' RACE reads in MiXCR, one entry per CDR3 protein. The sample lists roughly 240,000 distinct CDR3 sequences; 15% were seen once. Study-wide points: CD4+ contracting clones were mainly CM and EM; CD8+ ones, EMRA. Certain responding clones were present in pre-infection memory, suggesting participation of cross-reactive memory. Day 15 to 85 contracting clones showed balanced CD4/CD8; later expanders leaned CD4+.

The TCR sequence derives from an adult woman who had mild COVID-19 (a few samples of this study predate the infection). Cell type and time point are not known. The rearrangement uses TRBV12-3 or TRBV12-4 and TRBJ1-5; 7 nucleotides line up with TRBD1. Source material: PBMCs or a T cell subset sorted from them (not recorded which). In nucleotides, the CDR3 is TGTGCCACCGCCAGGGGGGGCAATCAGCCCCAGCATTTT. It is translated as CATARGGNQPQHF.